One and the same sample provided the 25 T cell receptor beta chains below, sequenced in a study of patients and donors after allogeneic stem cell transplantation (dated by TCRdb to the early 2020s). Libraries were constructed by RT-PCR. Sequencing was performed on a NextSeq 550. TCRdb applied fastp at Q25 and MiXCR to the public reads, then kept only in-frame beta chains. CDR3 protein duplicates are merged, each entry listing the most common genes and DNA. This sample lists about a million distinct CDR3 sequences; roughly 17% were detected once. The top ten hold about 6% of the sample. Sequenced sample: blood, either unsorted or a sorted T cell fraction (not recorded which). These receptors were taken from a human donor who was either an allogeneic HSCT recipient or a stem cell or donor lymphocyte infusion donor (not recorded which). It is not recorded whose cells these are; they may come from a transplant donor.

In this sample, this clonotype turned up a few times. The chain carries TRBV20-1 and TRBJ2-1; 7 positions agree with TRBD2. V lost 8 bases to trimming and J lost 9 bases; unmatched junction nucleotides: 10. The CDR3 extends over 12 amino acids. Germline-derived CDR1 and CDR2 are DFQATT and SNEGSKA (reference sequence). The CDR3 DNA reads TGCAGTTCCGCACGGGAGGTGGGTGAGCAGTTCTTC. Its protein product is CSSAREVGEQFF.

The chain combines TRBV9 with TRBJ2-4, with D unresolved. CDR1 and CDR2 (germline): SGDLS, YYNGEE. CDR3 length: 13 residues. V gave up 0 bases and J gave up 9 bases, with 10 bases separating them. The CDR3 DNA follows: TGTGCCAGCAGCGTAGAGGTCTCAAGCATTCAGTACTTC. This encodes CASSVEVSSIQYF.

The CDR3, as DNA: TGCGCCAGCAGCTTGGACGGGACAGGGGCGCCCGAAGCTTTCTTT. Encoded protein: CASSLDGTGAPEAFF. V gene TRBV5-1 combines with J gene TRBJ1-1; 10 bases fit TRBD1. This CDR3 is built from 15 residues. The V gene's germline CDR1 is SGHRS and CDR2 YFSETQ. The J segment lost 8 bases and the V segment lost 0 bases, leaving 7 bases of the junction unmatched.

This clonotype was counted between two and nine times. This chain connects TRBV3-1 to TRBJ2-3, with 7 positions matching TRBD1. The germline V gene has CDR1 LGHDT and CDR2 YNNKEL (reference sequence). The CDR3 extends over 15 amino acids. The J segment lost 3 bases and the V segment lost 2 bases, leaving 5 bases of the junction unmatched. The CDR3 reads CASSQRDRITDTQYF. CDR3 coding DNA: TGTGCCAGCAGCCAAAGGGACAGAATAACAGATACGCAGTATTTT.

The chain combines TRBV15 with TRBJ2-1, with D tentatively TRBD1 (6 bases). The CDR3 consists of 13 residues. Between the trimmed V and J ends, which lost 6 bases and 3 bases, there was a span of 9 bases. Germline V lookup: CDR1 LNHNV, CDR2 YYDKDF (reference sequence). The CDR3 nucleotides are TGTGCCACCAGAACAGGGAACTACAATGAGCAGTTCTTC. Translated: CATRTGNYNEQFF.

This chain uses TRBV11-2 with TRBJ2-5, with TRBD2 matching over 7 bases. The CDR3 consists of 15 residues. Germline CDR1 and CDR2: SGHAT and FQNNGV. V trimming: 5 bases; J trimming: 5 bases; junction bases outside the gene matches: 11. CDR3 protein: CASSPRTRRRETQYF. As DNA, the CDR3 is TGTGCCAGCAGCCCCCGGACTAGGCGACGGGAGACCCAGTACTTC.

The CDR3 spells CASSINRQAGANVLTF. The CDR3, as DNA: TGTGCCAGTAGTATAAACCGACAGGCTGGGGCCAACGTCCTGACTTTC. V usage is TRBV19 and J usage is TRBJ2-6; TRBD1 might be the D (6 bases). Germline V lookup: CDR1 LNHDA, CDR2 SQIVND (reference sequence). The CDR3 is made up of 16 amino acids. The germline V and J ends were trimmed by 2 bases and 2 bases, with 10 bases remaining between them.

This clonotype has just a few counts. This chain connects TRBV4-2 to TRBJ2-7, with TRBD2 matching over 10 bases. CDR1 and CDR2 (germline): LGHNA, YNFKEQ. V gave up 4 bases and J gave up 3 bases; unmatched junction bases: 12. The CDR3 runs 17 residues. The CDR3 sequence is CASSRGSRSGRDYEQYF. The CDR3 DNA sequence: TGTGCCAGCAGCCGTGGGTCGAGGAGCGGGAGGGACTACGAGCAGTACTTC.

This sequence joins TRBV7-3 and TRBJ2-5; the D is unclear. The CDR3 has 12 residues. V shed 5 bases and J shed 7 bases, with 11 bases lying between them. Germline-derived CDR1 and CDR2 are SGHTA and FQGTGA. The CDR3 region has the DNA TGTGCCAGCAGCGACACGAAGGGGACCCAGTACTTC. This sequence encodes CASSDTKGTQYF.

This clonotype turned up a few times. This CDR3 reads CASSLGHAQYF. The CDR3 nucleotides are TGTGCCAGCAGCTTGGGTCACGCCCAGTACTTC. The chain uses TRBV11-2 and TRBJ2-5, with D uncertain. Germline assignment: CDR1 SGHAT and CDR2 FQNNGV. The CDR3 is 11 residues long. Trimming shortened V by 3 bases and J by 9 bases, and 8 bases separated the two germline ends.

The chain couples TRBV7-9 to TRBJ2-7, with D maybe TRBD2 (5 bases). From germline, CDR1 is SEHNR and CDR2 FQNEAQ (reference sequence). The V and J ends lost 5 bases and 2 bases respectively, with 16 bases between them. CDR3 size: 15 residues. CDR3: CASSQVGRATYEQYF. CDR3 nucleotide sequence: TGTGCCAGCAGCCAAGTTGGGCGGGCGACCTACGAGCAGTACTTC.

The rearrangement joins TRBV20-1 to TRBJ2-1; possibly TRBD2 for D (5 bases). The V and J ends lost 6 bases and 8 bases respectively, with 20 bases between them. Germline V lookup: CDR1 DFQATT, CDR2 SNEGSKA (reference sequence). This CDR3 is 14 amino acids long. The CDR3 nucleotides read TGCAGTGCCCCCACAATGGGGAGCCCCCATGAGCAGTTCTTC. Translation: CSAPTMGSPHEQFF.

This clonotype was found a few times. This chain links TRBV5-1 with TRBJ1-2, with a weak D call TRBD1 (5 bases). Per the germline V gene, CDR1 is SGHRS and CDR2 is YFSETQ. CDR3 length equals 17 residues. V gave up 1 base and J gave up 6 bases, with 22 bases separating them. CDR3 DNA: TGCGCCAGCAGCTTGTGGGTTGACAGCCCCCAGAGTGATGGCTACACCTTC. This encodes CASSLWVDSPQSDGYTF.

The V gene is TRBV12-3 or TRBV12-4, the J gene TRBJ2-5; TRBD2 might be the D (6 bases). Between the trimmed V and J ends, which lost 5 bases and 5 bases, there was a span of 15 bases. The CDR3 is made up of 14 amino acids. The CDR3 is CASSPADYRETQYF. CDR3 in DNA: TGTGCCAGCAGTCCCGCGGACTATCGGGAGACCCAGTACTTC.

The chain employs TRBV18 and TRBJ1-3, with TRBD1 matching 8 bases. The V segment lost 6 bases and the J segment 0 bases; nucleotides outside the gene matches: 10. The CDR3 length is 17 residues. Germline V gives CDR1 KGHSH, CDR2 LQKENI. The CDR3 spells CASSQTRTGSSGNTIYF. The CDR3 DNA follows: TGTGCCAGCTCCCAAACTCGGACAGGGAGCTCTGGAAACACCATATATTTT.

The chain uses TRBV5-1 and TRBJ2-5; D may be TRBD2 (6 bases). V lost 4 bases to trimming and J lost 1 base, with 14 bases between them. Germline V gene sequence: CDR1 SGHRS, CDR2 YFSETQ. The CDR3 length is 15 residues. CDR3 residues: CASSTGGTFQETQYF. The DNA for the CDR3 is TGCGCCAGCAGCACTGGGGGGACCTTCCAAGAGACCCAGTACTTC. Supplemented by reference TRBV5-1 and TRBJ2-5, the full variable domain reads KAGVTQTPRYLIKTRGQQVTLSCSPISGHRSVSWYQQTPGQGLQFLFEYFSETQRNKGNFPGRFSGRQFSNSRSEMNVSTLELGDSALYLCASSTGGTFQETQYFGPGTRLLVL.

This clonotype occurred a few times. This chain connects TRBV9 to TRBJ2-7; unclear D gene. V lost 0 bases to trimming and J lost 5 bases, with 9 bases between them. CDR3 length: 13 amino acids. The V gene's germline CDR1 is SGDLS and CDR2 YYNGEE. The CDR3 is CASSVVGSHEQYF. CDR3 nucleotides: TGTGCCAGCAGCGTAGTCGGGTCGCACGAGCAGTACTTC.

This clonotype was observed a few times. The chain carries TRBV4-1 and TRBJ2-7, with D possibly called TRBD1 or TRBD2 (5 bases each). V was pared by 3 bases and J by 1 base, with 16 bases between. Looked up from germline, CDR1 is MGHRA and CDR2 is YSYEKL. The CDR3 contains 16 residues. CDR3 protein: CASSHPRDPASYEQYF. Here the CDR3 DNA reads TGCGCCAGCAGCCACCCCCGGGACCCCGCTTCCTACGAGCAGTACTTC.

This rearrangement joins TRBV12-3 or TRBV12-4 to TRBJ1-5; 7 bases are a match to TRBD1. V shed 5 bases and J 5 bases; nucleotides not matched to a gene: 3. The CDR3 is made up of 13 amino acids. CDR3 DNA: TGTGCCAGCAGTGGGGACAGTTATCAGCCCCAGCATTTT. Translating gives CASSGDSYQPQHF.

This clonotype came up a few times. The chain uses TRBV9 and TRBJ1-2; TRBD1 matches at 7 bases. Looked up from germline, CDR1 is SGDLS and CDR2 is YYNGEE. The CDR3 contains 16 residues. J lost 0 bases, V lost 3 bases, and 8 bases had no gene match. The CDR3 nucleotides read TGTGCCAGCAGCGCAGGGACAGTGAAGCCTAACTATGGCTACACCTTC. Amino acid sequence: CASSAGTVKPNYGYTF.

This clonotype was counted a few times. V usage is TRBV7-3 and J usage is TRBJ2-3; maybe TRBD2 (5 bases). Trimming shortened V by 2 bases and J by 6 bases, and 12 bases separated the two germline ends. CDR1 and CDR2 from the germline V gene are SGHTA and FQGTGA. There are 14 residues in the CDR3. This CDR3 reads CASSLEGFSDTQYF. In DNA form, the CDR3 reads TGTGCCAGCAGCTTAGAGGGATTCTCCGATACGCAGTATTTT.

This clonotype was detected only a few times. This chain joins TRBV9 and TRBJ2-1, with D perhaps matching TRBD1 (6 bases). Germline assignment: CDR1 SGDLS and CDR2 YYNGEE. The CDR3 has 15 residues. V was shortened by 4 bases and J by 0 bases, with 11 bases between the two germline ends. CDR3 sequence (DNA): TGTGCCAGCAGCAAACGGGACACCTCCTACAATGAGCAGTTCTTC. Translation gives CASSKRDTSYNEQFF.

The table lists this clonotype with a few counts. The CDR3 bases are TGCAGTGCTAGTACCTTAGCGGGGGTCTACGAGCAGTACTTC. Translating it yields CSASTLAGVYEQYF. V usage is TRBV20-1 and J usage is TRBJ2-7, with 9 bases matching TRBD2. CDR1 and CDR2 from the germline V gene are DFQATT and SNEGSKA (reference sequence). V lost 3 bases and J lost 3; bases outside the gene matches: 6. The CDR3 totals 14 residues.

This sequence joins TRBV7-3 and TRBJ1-1; a possible D gene is TRBD1 (6 bases). The CDR3 is 12 amino acids. The V gene's germline CDR1 is SGHTA and CDR2 FQGTGA. Trimming stripped 4 bases from V and 10 bases from J, with 13 bases between. CDR3 protein: CASSSDTGRAFF. The CDR3 region has the DNA TGTGCCAGCAGCTCAGACACAGGGAGAGCTTTCTTT.

This clonotype was seen more than once but under ten times. J is TRBJ2-1 and V is TRBV30; 8 bases match TRBD2. The junction had 7 bases not matched to a gene; V was cut back by 0 bases and J by 6 bases. The germline V gene has CDR1 GTSNPN and CDR2 SVGIG (reference sequence). This CDR3 spans 15 amino acids. CDR3 in DNA: TGTGCCTGGAGTGTACGTGCGGGAGGACCCAATGAGCAGTTCTTC. Protein sequence: CAWSVRAGGPNEQFF. The full variable domain, completed using reference TRBV30 and TRBJ2-1, is SQTIHQWPATLVQPVGSPLSLECTVEGTSNPNLYWYRQAAGRGLQLLFYSVGIGQISSEVPQNLSASRPQDRQFILSSKKLLLSDSGFYLCAWSVRAGGPNEQFFGPGTRLTVL.